Each of the 7 T cell receptor beta chains below was sequenced from the same sample in a study of cytomegalovirus exposure and HLA in healthy donors. Both 60 Vbeta primers and 13 Jbeta primers went into the PCR. TCRdb keeps only in-frame clones here, not all; method: immunoSEQ multiplex PCR. Of approximately 140,000 clones listed, more than 60% are singletons. Material: PBMCs. All receptors derive from a woman aged 18-30 years in good health and CMV-seronegative.

The V and J genes are TRBV7-9 and TRBJ2-3; 10 bases match TRBD1. The V gene's germline CDR1 is SEHNR and CDR2 FQNEAQ (reference sequence). The CDR3 is made up of 19 amino acids. Trimming took 5 bases from V and 7 from J; bases not matched to a gene: 21. The CDR3 is CASSPMVTRQGADPYTQYF. The CDR3 DNA reads as TGTGCCAGCAGCCCGATGGTGACTCGACAGGGGGCGGACCCCTATACGCAGTATTTT. Full variable domain (remainder filled in from reference TRBV7-9 and TRBJ2-3): DTGVSQNPRHKITKRGQNVTFRCDPISEHNRLYWYRQTLGQGPEFLTYFQNEAQLEKSRLLSDRFSAERPKGSFSTLEIQRTEQGDSAMYLCASSPMVTRQGADPYTQYFGPGTRLTVL.

The J gene is TRBJ1-1, the V gene TRBV6-5; perhaps TRBD1 as D (6 bases). V lost 8 bases and J lost 0, with 13 bases in between. The CDR3 covers 14 residues. Germline V CDR1 and CDR2: MNHEY, SVGAGI. Here the CDR3 reads CASAGGHLNTEAFF. The CDR3 DNA follows: TGTGCCAGCGCGGGGGGCCACTTGAACACTGAAGCTTTCTTT.

The J gene is TRBJ1-2, the V gene TRBV7-9, with a tentative D call TRBD1 (6 bases). Germline CDR1 is SEHNR and CDR2 is FQNEAQ (reference sequence). Trimming removed 5 bases from V and 4 bases from J, with 11 bases in between. CDR3 size: 13 residues. CDR3 nucleotide sequence: TGTGCCAGCAGCAGAGGACAGCCCTATGGCTACACCTTC. Protein sequence: CASSRGQPYGYTF. Full variable domain (outside the CDR3, taken from reference TRBV7-9 and TRBJ1-2): DTGVSQNPRHKITKRGQNVTFRCDPISEHNRLYWYRQTLGQGPEFLTYFQNEAQLEKSRLLSDRFSAERPKGSFSTLEIQRTEQGDSAMYLCASSRGQPYGYTFGSGTRLTVV.

The chain combines TRBV29-1 with TRBJ2-3; TRBD2 agrees at 7 bases. Trimming removed 2 bases from V and 7 bases from J; junction bases left unmatched: 12. The CDR3 contains 15 residues. Germline CDR1 and CDR2: SQVTM and ANQGSEA. CDR3 residues: CSVEWAAGRGNTQYF. CDR3 DNA sequence: TGCAGCGTTGAATGGGCAGCGGGAAGGGGAAATACGCAGTATTTT.

V is TRBV6-4 and J is TRBJ2-1; the match to TRBD2 covers 7 bases. Unmatched junction bases numbered 7, after V lost 1 base and J lost 7 bases. The CDR3 is 15 residues long. Germline CDR1 reads MRHNA; CDR2 reads SNTAGT. CDR3 DNA sequence: TGTGCCAGCAGTGACTGGGCGGGAGAGGTTAATGAGCAGTTCTTC. Translated: CASSDWAGEVNEQFF.

This clone was seen once. The J gene is TRBJ2-7, the V gene TRBV2; 8 positions match TRBD2. The CDR3 loop spans 14 amino acids. Germline V gives CDR1 SNHLY, CDR2 FYNNEI. Trimming at V came to 6 bases and at J to 2 bases, leaving 6 bases not matched to a gene. CDR3 sequence: CASRLAGIPYEQYF. CDR3 in DNA: TGTGCCAGCAGGTTAGCGGGGATACCCTACGAGCAGTACTTC.

V usage is TRBV19 and J usage is TRBJ1-1; unclear D gene. With 5 bases removed from V and 1 base from J, the gap between germline ends came to 14 bases. The CDR3 loop spans 15 amino acids. Germline CDR1 reads LNHDA; CDR2 reads SQIVND (reference sequence). The CDR3 DNA follows: TGTGCCAGTAGTTTACGGGGTTCTTCGAACACTGAAGCTTTCTTT. Translation: CASSLRGSSNTEAFF. Full variable domain (outside the CDR3, taken from reference TRBV19 and TRBJ1-1): DGGITQSPKYLFRKEGQNVTLSCEQNLNHDAMYWYRQDPGQGLRLIYYSQIVNDFQKGDIAEGYSVSREKKESFPLTVTSAQKNPTAFYLCASSLRGSSNTEAFFGQGTRLTVV.